This TCR beta chain derives from a study of blood T cell repertoires in COVID-19. Turning to the study itself: COVID-19 samples collected from the United States, Italy and Spain covered acute and convalescent phases.

Authors' processing steps: Reference gene primer amplification in the assay estimated nucleated cell counts. Using immunoSEQ multiplex PCR, the repertoire was profiled, and TCRdb retains in-frame clones only, with some absent. The V and J calls and clone size were taken over from that table, and D and trimming were inferred from the DNA. This table has 130,000 or so clones, 82% appearing once. The germline gives CDR1 SGHTA, CDR2 FQGNSA. Trimming shortened V by 1 base and J by 8 bases, and 14 bases separated the two germline ends. This CDR3 contains 15 residues. This rearrangement joins TRBV7-2 to TRBJ1-4; D possibly corresponds to TRBD1 (6 bases). Sequencing used peripheral blood. This clonotype originated in a woman in her 70s with acute or convalescent COVID-19. The CDR3 protein is CASSLGDMRGEKLFF. The CDR3 DNA reads TGTGCCAGCAGCTTAGGAGATATGAGGGGGGAAAAACTGTTTTTT. The variable domain in full, with the rest retrieved from reference TRBV7-2 and TRBJ1-4, is GAGVSQSPSNKVTEKGKDVELRCDPISGHTALYWYRQSLGQGLEFLIYFQGNSAPDKSGLPSDRFSAERTGGSVSTLTIQRTQQEDSAVYLCASSLGDMRGEKLFFGSGTQLSVL.